This TCR beta chain was identified in a study of cytomegalovirus exposure and HLA in healthy donors. Study results and limitations: First-cohort TCR clusters were later found to tend to co-occur in the 90 to 150 validation repertoires. Cytomegalovirus status was reportedly diagnosed by the classifier with high specificity and sensitivity. The authors enumerated 150 to 200 TCR beta chains as linked to cytomegalovirus.

Separation from the approximately 690-subject first cohort characterized the roughly 120-subject validation cohort, to which the donors belonged. A remark on this clone: Its antigen is still unknown.

TCRdb keeps only in-frame clones here, not all; method: immunoSEQ multiplex PCR. The profile shows about 120,000 clones, approximately 90% of them singletons. Trimming removed 6 bases at V and 5 bases at J, with 10 bases between. This CDR3 contains 12 residues. Looked up from germline, CDR1 is MNHEY and CDR2 is SMNVEV (reference sequence). The V and J genes are TRBV27 and TRBJ2-5; D possibly corresponds to TRBD1 (6 bases). The origin of this receptor is a young woman in good health and CMV-seronegative. The sequenced sample was PBMCs. Here the CDR3 reads CASSSRGETQYF. The CDR3 DNA reads TGTGCCAGCAGCAGCAGGGGCGAGACCCAGTACTTC.